This TCR beta chain originates from a study of blood T cell repertoires in COVID-19. Study at large: Spain, Italy and the United States supplied samples that represented acute and convalescent COVID-19.

The CDR3 is 14 residues long. Between the trimmed V and J ends, which lost 4 bases and 3 bases, there was a span of 13 bases. Germline V CDR1 and CDR2: SQVTM, ANQGSEA. Original data processing: Reference gene primers were amplified, and this amplification served to estimate nucleated cell counts. Using immunoSEQ multiplex PCR, the repertoire was profiled, and TCRdb retains in-frame clones only, with some absent. The V and J calls and clone size are taken from that table; D and trimming were inferred from the DNA. This sample yields approximately 97,000 clones, of which less than 95% are seen a single time; 1.7% belongs to the top ten.

The receptor's source is a man aged 55 to 70 with acute or convalescent COVID-19. The chain links TRBV29-1 to TRBJ2-1; possible D gene TRBD1, 7 bases. The specimen sequenced was peripheral blood. CDR3 nucleotide sequence: TGCAGCGTTGGGGGAGGACAGGACTACAATGAGCAGTTCTTC. The encoded protein is CSVGGGQDYNEQFF.